Following are 27 T cell receptor beta chains from one sample sequenced in a study of cytomegalovirus exposure and HLA in healthy donors. Sequenced by immunoSEQ multiplex PCR; TCRdb stores in-frame clones only, minus some. In the table there are about 160,000 clones, around 81% of which are singletons. What was sequenced was PBMCs. Source of these receptors: a man aged 25-45 years in good health and CMV-seropositive.

The genes are TRBV29-1 and TRBJ1-2, with D possibly being TRBD1 (6 bases). This CDR3 region has 12 residues. In germline, CDR1 is SQVTM, CDR2 ANQGSEA. V lost 4 bases to trimming and J lost 7 bases, with 13 bases between them. This CDR3 reads CSVVGGFRGYTF. The CDR3 DNA sequence: TGCAGCGTTGTAGGGGGATTTCGTGGCTACACCTTC.

This chain uses TRBV5-1 with TRBJ2-7; 11 bases are a match to TRBD2. Germline V gene sequence: CDR1 SGHRS, CDR2 YFSETQ. Germline trimming cut 4 bases from V and 0 bases from J; bases unmatched to any gene: 21. The CDR3 is 21 amino acids. CDR3 DNA sequence: TGCGCCAGCAGCCTGAAGGGGCTTACCGGGACTAGCGGATTCTTCTCCTACGAGCAGTACTTC. Translating it yields CASSLKGLTGTSGFFSYEQYF.

The rearrangement links TRBV14 to TRBJ2-7, with D tentatively TRBD1 (7 bases). The V end lost 1 base, the J end lost 3 bases, and 13 bases lay between the germline ends. This CDR3 region has 15 residues. Per germline, CDR1 SGHDN and CDR2 FVKESK. CDR3 amino acids: CASSQGQGGFYEQYF. The DNA for the CDR3 is TGTGCCAGCAGCCAAGGACAGGGAGGTTTCTACGAGCAGTACTTC.

The genes are TRBV19 and TRBJ1-5, with TRBD1 identical over 7 bases. The CDR3 has 13 residues. Germline V gene lookup returns CDR1 LNHDA and CDR2 SQIVND (reference sequence). Trimming at V came to 6 bases and at J to 4 bases, leaving 3 bases not matched to a gene. The CDR3 spells CASRTGANQPQHF. The CDR3 bases are TGTGCCAGTAGAACAGGGGCAAATCAGCCCCAGCATTTT.

V is TRBV9 and J is TRBJ2-2, with TRBD2 matching 8 bases. Germline CDR1 SGDLS, CDR2 YYNGEE. Trimming took 3 bases from V and 0 from J; bases not matched to a gene: 13. The CDR3 is 19 amino acids. The CDR3 loop reads CASSEGGWSGGPNTGELFF. CDR3 coding DNA: TGTGCCAGCAGCGAGGGAGGTTGGAGCGGGGGTCCGAACACCGGGGAGCTGTTTTTT.

J is TRBJ1-1 and V is TRBV27, with TRBD1 as a possible D gene (5 bases). Germline V CDR1 and CDR2: MNHEY, SMNVEV (reference sequence). The CDR3 length is 13 residues. V lost 6 bases, J lost 1 base, and 9 bases lay in between. The CDR3 region has the DNA TGTGCCAGCAGCGGACACCCGAACACTGAAGCTTTCTTT. Translation gives CASSGHPNTEAFF.

V is TRBV4-1 and J is TRBJ2-2; the match to TRBD1 covers 7 bases. The CDR3 is made up of 17 amino acids. Germline V CDR1 and CDR2: MGHRA, YSYEKL. The J segment lost 4 bases and the V segment lost 0 bases, leaving 8 bases of the junction unmatched. CDR3 protein: CASSQEITGVGTGELFF. The CDR3 coding sequence is TGCGCCAGCAGCCAAGAGATAACAGGGGTAGGCACCGGGGAGCTGTTTTTT.

This chain joins TRBV4-1 and TRBJ2-7, with 9 bases lining up with TRBD2. This CDR3 spans 16 amino acids. Per germline, CDR1 MGHRA and CDR2 YSYEKL. V shed 4 bases, J shed 3 bases, and the junction held 10 bases outside the gene matches. The CDR3 region has the DNA TGCGCCAGCAGCCCGGGCCCTAGCGGGGCCGGCTACGAGCAGTACTTC. Amino acids: CASSPGPSGAGYEQYF.

The chain is built from TRBV2 and TRBJ2-5, with D unresolved. Germline-derived CDR1 and CDR2 are SNHLY and FYNNEI. This CDR3 is built from 12 residues. V was clipped by 6 bases and J by 1 base, with 6 bases between them. Here the CDR3 reads CASRQLQETQYF. The CDR3 region has the DNA TGTGCCAGCAGACAGCTCCAAGAGACCCAGTACTTC.

The chain carries TRBV4-1 and TRBJ2-3, with 11 positions matching TRBD2. V dropped 0 bases and J dropped 4; count of bases not matched to a gene: 9. This CDR3 comprises 18 residues. CDR1 is MGHRA, CDR2 YSYEKL, per germline. The CDR3 here is CASSQDRSSGGAPDTQYF. CDR3 nucleotides: TGCGCCAGCAGCCAAGATAGAAGTAGCGGGGGGGCCCCAGATACGCAGTATTTT.

This chain joins TRBV14 and TRBJ2-7, with a tentative D call TRBD1 (6 bases). The CDR3 totals 15 residues. From germline, CDR1 is SGHDN and CDR2 FVKESK. V gave up 6 bases and J gave up 3 bases, with 18 bases separating them. In DNA, the CDR3 is TGTGCCAGCAGTTACGTGTCGGGCAGGGGCTACGAGCAGTACTTC. It encodes CASSYVSGRGYEQYF.

This CDR3 is CASSQEPGLFSGNTIYF. CDR3 in DNA: TGCGCCAGCAGCCAAGAGCCGGGATTATTCTCTGGAAACACCATATATTTT. The V and J genes are TRBV4-1 and TRBJ1-3; D gene ambiguous. The CDR3 contains 17 residues. V was cut by 0 bases and J by 0 bases, with 12 bases left in between. Per germline, CDR1 MGHRA and CDR2 YSYEKL.

This clone came up a few times. The chain combines TRBV7-3 with TRBJ2-7; 11 nucleotides match TRBD2. There are 14 residues in the CDR3. V shed 3 bases, J shed 3 bases, and the junction held 1 base outside the gene matches. Germline V lookup: CDR1 SGHTA, CDR2 FQGTGA. The chain's CDR3 is CASSFTSGSYEQYF. CDR3 DNA: TGTGCCAGCAGCTTCACTAGCGGGAGCTACGAGCAGTACTTC.

The rearrangement links TRBV19 to TRBJ1-2, with D perhaps TRBD1 (5 bases). CDR1 LNHDA and CDR2 SQIVND come from the germline V gene (reference sequence). There are 13 residues in the CDR3. The V and J ends lost 6 bases and 5 bases respectively, with 13 bases between them. The CDR3, as DNA: TGTGCCAGTAGCATCGACAGAGCGTATGGCTACACCTTC. Translating it yields CASSIDRAYGYTF.

The genes are TRBV6-5 and TRBJ1-2; D might be TRBD1 (5 bases). The V gene's germline CDR1 is MNHEY and CDR2 SVGAGI. Trimming took off 4 bases at V and 0 bases at J, with 9 bases between the two ends. This CDR3 contains 14 residues. The CDR3 DNA sequence: TGTGCCAGCAGTTTTGGACAACCTAACTATGGCTACACCTTC. Protein sequence: CASSFGQPNYGYTF.

The chain joins TRBV7-3 to TRBJ2-5, with 8 bases aligning to TRBD2. The CDR3 is made up of 15 amino acids. Unmatched junction bases numbered 8, after V lost 3 bases and J lost 5 bases. In germline, CDR1 is SGHTA, CDR2 FQGTGA. The CDR3, as DNA: TGTGCCAGCAGCTTCGCCGGGGGGGCCGGGGAGACCCAGTACTTC. This sequence encodes CASSFAGGAGETQYF.

CDR3 loop: CSVEDQMGQGFSGYTF. The DNA for the CDR3 is TGCAGCGTTGAAGATCAAATGGGACAGGGTTTTAGTGGCTACACCTTC. This chain links TRBV29-1 with TRBJ1-2; TRBD1 aligns across 9 bases. The CDR3 has 16 amino acids. V lost 0 bases to trimming and J lost 7 bases; unmatched junction nucleotides: 12. Germline CDR1 and CDR2: SQVTM and ANQGSEA.

The chain is built from TRBV2 and TRBJ2-7, with D unclear. The germline gives CDR1 SNHLY, CDR2 FYNNEI. Trimming took off 2 bases at V and 4 bases at J, with 3 bases between the two ends. This CDR3 spans 11 amino acids. The CDR3 reads CASSEIYEQYF. In DNA, the CDR3 is TGTGCCAGCAGTGAAATATACGAGCAGTACTTC.

About this clone itself: The conserved phenylalanine or tryptophan normally closing the CDR3 is absent here, so this likely arose from a read error. This chain joins TRBV29-1 and TRBJ1-2, with D tentatively TRBD1 (6 bases). Trimming stripped 3 bases from V and 0 bases from J, with 8 bases between. The germline V gene encodes CDR1 SQVTM and CDR2 ANQGSEA. The CDR3 covers 13 residues. The CDR3 protein is CSVEGTTNYGYTL. CDR3 coding DNA: TGCAGCGTTGAGGGGACAACTAACTATGGCTACACCCTC.

V gene TRBV5-4 combines with J gene TRBJ2-1; maybe TRBD2 (5 bases). The CDR3 loop spans 16 amino acids. Deletions cut 4 bases from V and 2 bases from J, with 16 bases between. Germline loops: CDR1 SGHNT, CDR2 YYREEE (reference sequence). As DNA, the CDR3 is TGTGCCAGCAGCCCGTGGGGTGACGGGACCTACAATGAGCAGTTCTTC. Residues: CASSPWGDGTYNEQFF.

This clone occurred once. The rearrangement joins TRBV6-1 to TRBJ2-1, with 11 bases fitting TRBD1. The CDR3 is 14 amino acids. Germline trimming cut 6 bases from V and 4 bases from J; bases unmatched to any gene: 2. Germline CDR1 MNHNS, CDR2 SASEGT. CDR3 sequence reads: CASRGDRGYNEQFF. The CDR3 DNA follows: TGTGCCAGCAGGGGGGACAGGGGGTACAATGAGCAGTTCTTC.

The rearrangement uses TRBV5-1 and TRBJ2-2, with a weak D call TRBD1 (6 bases). V lost 1 base, J lost 5 bases, and 6 bases lay in between. The germline V gene encodes CDR1 SGHRS and CDR2 YFSETQ. CDR3 length equals 13 residues. CDR3 bases: TGCGCCAGCAGCTTGACAGGGACCGGGGAGCTGTTTTTT. Amino acids: CASSLTGTGELFF.

This clone has a handful of counts. J is TRBJ2-1 and V is TRBV18; D is unclear. Trimming shortened V by 2 bases and J by 6 bases, and 11 bases separated the two germline ends. Germline CDR1 KGHSH, CDR2 LQKENI. The CDR3 is made up of 14 amino acids. The CDR3 here is CASSPNFPGNEQFF. The CDR3 nucleotides read TGTGCCAGCTCACCAAACTTTCCTGGCAATGAGCAGTTCTTC.

The chain has TRBV5-1 and TRBJ2-2; 9 positions agree with TRBD2. Germline CDR1 SGHRS, CDR2 YFSETQ. The CDR3 length is 19 residues. V trimming: 3 bases; J trimming: 7 bases; junction bases outside the gene matches: 19. In DNA form, the CDR3 reads TGCGCCAGCAGCTCCCGGGGGAGCGGGGGGAGGAGTGTCAGCGGGGAGCTGTTTTTT. This gives the protein CASSSRGSGGRSVSGELFF. The complete variable domain, with remaining parts taken from reference TRBV5-1 and TRBJ2-2, reads KAGVTQTPRYLIKTRGQQVTLSCSPISGHRSVSWYQQTPGQGLQFLFEYFSETQRNKGNFPGRFSGRQFSNSRSEMNVSTLELGDSALYLCASSSRGSGGRSVSGELFFGEGSRLTVL.

This chain connects TRBV4-1 to TRBJ2-7, with D unresolved. Germline-derived CDR1 and CDR2 are MGHRA and YSYEKL. The CDR3 is 15 residues long. Deletions cut 3 bases from V and 2 bases from J, with 14 bases between. DNA of the CDR3: TGCGCCAGCAGCCAGGTCCCCGATTCGGCCTACGAGCAGTACTTC. Its translation: CASSQVPDSAYEQYF.

This clone occurred once. This chain uses TRBV4-1 with TRBJ1-2; D possibly corresponds to TRBD1 (5 bases). The CDR3 extends over 15 amino acids. Germline CDR1 reads MGHRA; CDR2 reads YSYEKL. V dropped 0 bases and J dropped 5 bases, with 13 bases sitting between them. CDR3 sequence: CASSQDRAGNYGYTF. DNA of the CDR3: TGCGCCAGCAGCCAAGATCGAGCAGGGAATTATGGCTACACCTTC.

This clone was seen only a few times. CDR3 sequence reads: CASSFGTGGYTEAFF. In nucleotides, the CDR3 is TGTGCCAGCAGTTTCGGGACAGGGGGTTACACTGAAGCTTTCTTT. The gene calls are TRBV2 and TRBJ1-1; 11 bases match TRBD1. With 5 bases clipped from V and 3 bases from J, the junction kept 5 bases outside the gene matches. Germline lookup yields CDR1 SNHLY and CDR2 FYNNEI. There are 15 residues in the CDR3.